The rows below give T cell receptor beta chains drawn from one sample of a study of blood T cells in healthy people across ages. TCRdb processed the 5' RACE reads anew with MiXCR; each CDR3 protein has one entry. This repertoire shows about 580,000 distinct CDR3 sequences, more than 45% found once; its top ten account for around 23%. What was sequenced was blood. The receptors come from a man older than 75 in good health. CDR3s include the opening cysteine and the closing phenylalanine or tryptophan. The D gene is left open where the match is weak. Where a row states a size, it is once, few, many or the class of an expanded clone; other rows omit it.

v_gene	d_gene	j_gene	abundance	CDR3aa	CDR3nt
TRBV14	TRBD2	TRBJ2-2	NA	CASSPISGAPTGELFF	TGTGCCAGCAGCCCCATTAGCGGGGCTCCCACCGGGGAGCTGTTTTTT
TRBV7-9	NA	TRBJ1-2	NA	CASSSARGYTF	TGTGCCAGCAGTTCAGCGCGTGGCTACACCTTC
TRBV6-2/TRBV6-3	TRBD2	TRBJ2-2	NA	CASSVLAVNTGELFF	TGTGCCAGCAGTGTACTAGCGGTGAACACCGGGGAGCTGTTTTTT
TRBV3-1	NA	TRBJ2-7	NA	CASRGYSEQYF	TGTGCCAGCAGGGGTTATTCGGAGCAGTACTTC
TRBV6-2/TRBV6-3	NA	TRBJ2-6	NA	CASSYSLGGGPTGANVLTF	TGTGCCAGCAGTTACTCGTTAGGGGGAGGGCCAACTGGGGCCAACGTCCTGACTTTC
TRBV9	NA	TRBJ2-1	NA	CASTPPGASYNEQFF	TGTGCCAGCACCCCTCCGGGGGCCTCCTACAATGAGCAGTTCTTC
TRBV28	NA	TRBJ1-5	NA	CASHKPKNGGQPQHF	TGTGCCAGCCACAAGCCCAAGAATGGAGGTCAGCCCCAGCATTTT
TRBV11-3	NA	TRBJ2-1	few	CASSAGTAFGEQFF	TGTGCCAGCAGCGCCGGGACTGCCTTCGGTGAGCAGTTCTTC
TRBV27	TRBD2	TRBJ2-3	few	CASSRLLAGGGTDTQYF	TGTGCCAGCAGCCGGCTCCTAGCGGGGGGAGGCACAGATACGCAGTATTTT
TRBV7-2	NA	TRBJ2-5	few	CASSSETQYF	TGTGCCAGCAGCTCAGAGACCCAGTACTTC
TRBV7-2	TRBD1	TRBJ2-7	NA	CASSLFLRGNKYERYF	TGTGCCAGCAGCTTATTTCTCAGGGGGAACAAGTACGAGCGGTACTTC
TRBV20-1	NA	TRBJ2-1	NA	CSARGLGHQFF	TGCAGTGCTAGAGGGCTGGGACACCAGTTCTTC
TRBV29-1	NA	TRBJ1-2	NA	CSVEADGYTF	TGCAGCGTTGAGGCGGATGGCTACACCTTC
TRBV7-2	NA	TRBJ2-7	once	CASSRRTAAYEQYF	TGTGCCAGCAGCAGACGGACCGCCGCCTACGAGCAGTACTTC
TRBV7-2	TRBD2	TRBJ2-5	NA	CASSLETSGTVGETQYF	TGTGCCAGCAGCTTAGAGACTAGCGGGACTGTCGGAGAGACCCAGTACTTC
TRBV29-1	NA	TRBJ2-3	few	CSLGGTTGLPDTQYF	TGCAGCTTGGGGGGGACGACAGGGCTTCCAGATACGCAGTATTTT
TRBV6-6	TRBD1	TRBJ2-3	many	CASSYSRGLSTDTQYF	TGTGCCAGCAGTTACTCGAGGGGGCTTAGCACAGATACGCAGTATTTT